This T cell receptor (beta chain) came from a study of blood T cell repertoires in COVID-19. Study-wide context: Specimens from acute and convalescent COVID-19 originated in the United States, Italy and Spain. PBMCs, B-cell-depleted T cells, or T cells provided the cDNA or gDNA that made up the material.

Authors' processing steps: Amplification of reference gene primers was used by the study to estimate nucleated cell counts. Profiling relied on immunoSEQ multiplex PCR, and the TCRdb table lists in-frame clones only, not all of them. D and trimming come from the DNA, and the V and J calls and clone size come from that table. The sample holds a few hundred thousand clones, approximately 83% seen once. Per the germline V gene, CDR1 is SQVTM and CDR2 is ANQGSEA. There are 13 residues in the CDR3. Between the trimmed V and J ends, which lost 3 bases and 6 bases, there was a span of 14 bases. The chain links TRBV29-1 to TRBJ1-2; D is possibly TRBD1 (6 bases). Sequences were obtained from peripheral blood. The receptor comes from a woman in her twenties or thirties who had recovered from COVID-19. The CDR3 nucleotides read TGCAGCGTTGACAGGGGTCGTGGTGATGGCTACACCTTC. This encodes CSVDRGRGDGYTF.